The next 2 T cell receptor beta chains were all read from a single sample in a study of cytomegalovirus exposure and HLA in healthy donors. It was with 60 Vbeta and 13 Jbeta primers that the PCR ran. Assay: immunoSEQ multiplex PCR; the TCRdb copy retains only in-frame clones and omits some. The sample consists of 110,000 to 150,000 clones, 77% of them appearing once. The specimen sequenced was PBMCs. All receptors come from a male donor in good health and CMV-seronegative.

The chain couples TRBV30 to TRBJ2-5; 8 nucleotides line up with TRBD1. This CDR3 region has 12 residues. The germline V gene has CDR1 GTSNPN and CDR2 SVGIG (reference sequence). Trimming took 3 bases from V and 4 from J; bases not matched to a gene: 1. In DNA, the CDR3 is TGTGCCTGGAGCCAGGGGGCAGAGACCCAGTACTTC. This sequence encodes CAWSQGAETQYF.

The V call is TRBV7-9, the J call TRBJ2-7; weak D call: TRBD1 (5 bases). Germline loops: CDR1 SEHNR, CDR2 FQNEAQ (reference sequence). V was cut by 1 base and J by 0 bases, with 7 bases left in between. This CDR3 is 14 amino acids long. CDR3 nucleotides: TGTGCCAGCAGCTTAGACAGGAGCTCCTACGAGCAGTACTTC. Translation: CASSLDRSSYEQYF.